A selection of T cell receptor beta chains follows, all from one sample in a study of cytomegalovirus exposure and HLA in healthy donors. Produced via immunoSEQ multiplex PCR; TCRdb's table is partial and in-frame only. The repertoire includes approximately 160,000 clones, roughly 70% of them detected once, and 2.5% to 3.5% sits in the top ten. Sequenced sample: PBMCs. The receptors originated from a woman between 40 and 50 years old in good health and CMV-seropositive. CDR3s include the opening cysteine and the closing phenylalanine or tryptophan. The D gene is left open where the match is weak. Expanded clones get a size class; other rows say once, few or many, or leave the size out.

TRBD1	TRBV28	TRBJ2-7	-	CASTKGGQRIYEQYF	TGTGCCAGCACTAAAGGGGGACAGCGAATCTACGAGCAGTACTTC
-	TRBV7-9	TRBJ2-7	once	CASSSQQISYEQYF	TGTGCCAGCAGCTCCCAACAGATCTCCTACGAGCAGTACTTC
-	TRBV21-1	TRBJ1-1	-	CASSKETGFADTEAFF	TGTGCCAGCAGCAAAGAAACAGGCTTCGCGGACACTGAAGCTTTCTTT
TRBD1	TRBV7-3	TRBJ2-3	-	CASSLGQPTDTQYF	TGTGCCAGCAGCTTGGGACAGCCCACAGATACGCAGTATTTT
-	TRBV15	TRBJ1-5	-	CATSRVVGAGDQPQNF	TGTGCCACCAGCAGAGTGGTGGGGGCCGGTGATCAGCCCCAGAATTTT
TRBD2	TRBV7-3	TRBJ2-1	-	CASSSNGLAGGSQFF	TGTGCCAGCAGCTCAAATGGACTAGCGGGGGGGTCCCAGTTCTTC
-	TRBV6-5	TRBJ2-3	few	CASTADSSTDTQYF	TGTGCCAGCACAGCAGACTCTAGCACAGATACGCAGTATTTT
TRBD2	TRBV23-1	TRBJ2-1	-	CASVGAGVPYNEQFF	TGCGCCAGCGTCGGAGCGGGAGTACCCTACAATGAGCAGTTCTTC
-	TRBV6-1	TRBJ2-2	-	CASSAFIANTGELFF	TGTGCCAGCAGTGCGTTTATTGCGAACACCGGGGAGCTGTTTTTT
-	TRBV28	TRBJ2-3	few	CASNQGHSDTQYF	TGTGCCAGCAACCAGGGCCATTCAGATACGCAGTATTTT
TRBD2	TRBV4-2	TRBJ2-3	-	CASSHGAGGPLDTQYF	TGTGCCAGCAGCCACGGAGCGGGGGGGCCGTTAGATACGCAGTATTTT
-	TRBV7-9	TRBJ2-1	-	CASGTWDTRTYNEQFF	TGTGCCAGCGGGACCTGGGACACCAGAACCTACAATGAGCAGTTCTTC
-	TRBV19	TRBJ2-7	-	CASSSRTGTQYYEQYF	TGTGCCAGTAGTTCCCGAACCGGGACTCAATACTACGAGCAGTACTTC
TRBD2	TRBV7-2	TRBJ2-7	-	CASSLGRGEREGLYEQYF	TGTGCCAGCAGCCTAGGCAGAGGGGAGCGGGAGGGCCTCTACGAGCAGTACTTC
-	TRBV29-1	TRBJ2-3	once	CSVDRDIRGTQYF	TGCAGCGTTGACCGGGACATCAGAGGTACGCAGTATTTT
-	TRBV5-1	TRBJ1-1	-	CASSLQENTEAFF	TGCGCCAGCAGCTTGCAGGAGAACACTGAAGCTTTCTTT
-	TRBV7-3	TRBJ1-3	-	CASSPGGGNTIYF	TGTGCCAGCAGCCCCGGGGGGGGAAACACCATATATTTT
-	TRBV10-3	TRBJ1-2	-	CAISDSGDYGYPF	TGTGCCATCAGTGATTCAGGGGACTATGGCTACCCCTTC
-	TRBV28	TRBJ1-1	-	CASGRVHDTEAFF	TGTGCCAGCGGCAGGGTGCACGACACTGAAGCTTTCTTT
-	TRBV28	TRBJ1-1	-	CASRVGGMNTEAFF	TGTGCCAGCAGGGTTGGAGGGATGAACACTGAAGCTTTCTTT
TRBD1	TRBV6-5	TRBJ2-1	few	CASSYGTGENNEQFF	TGTGCCAGCAGTTATGGGACAGGGGAGAATAATGAGCAGTTCTTC
-	TRBV6-5	TRBJ1-5	-	CASKEGRNQPQHF	TGTGCCAGCAAGGAGGGCCGGAATCAGCCCCAGCATTTT
TRBD2	TRBV11-3	TRBJ2-3	-	CASSFTSGWEDTQYF	TGTGCCAGCAGCTTCACTAGCGGGTGGGAAGATACGCAGTATTTT
-	TRBV4-2	TRBJ2-5	once	CASSEFHSGNQETQYF	TGTGCCAGCAGCGAATTCCATTCGGGAAACCAAGAGACCCAGTACTTC
TRBD1	TRBV4-2	TRBJ1-1	-	CASSQEQQGVAEAFF	TGTGCCAGCAGCCAAGAGCAGCAGGGGGTTGCTGAAGCTTTCTTT
-	TRBV15	TRBJ2-7	once	CATSRGVLSYEQYF	TGTGCCACCAGCAGAGGAGTTCTCTCCTACGAGCAGTACTTC